The TCR beta chain under discussion was sequenced for a study of brain T cells in children with intractable seizures. Time point here: blood from clinic visit 5 months post-surgery; TSC patient then seizure free. Surgery cases with the highest brain T cell transcript signatures were chosen for sequencing. Patients received at least one anti-epileptic drug before surgery. TCRdb's table, derived via immunoSEQ multiplex PCR, lists solely in-frame clones and lacks some. Here the sample spans 340,000 or so clones, more than 85% being singletons. Study outcomes and limitations: Pre- and post-surgery blood differed in depth, so pre-surgery absences may be undersampling.

This clone was seen only a few times. The antigen is unknown. Specimen: peripheral blood, collected about 5 months after surgery. This TCR came from a boy in the first two years of life with tuberous sclerosis and intractable seizures.

DNA of the CDR3: TGTGCCAGCAGTACGGGGTGGGTGGCCGGGGAGCTGTTTTTT. Its translation: CASSTGWVAGELFF. The rearrangement links TRBV6-6 to TRBJ2-2, with a possible D match to TRBD2 (5 bases). The germline V gene has CDR1 MNHNY and CDR2 SVGAGI (reference sequence). The V end was cut by 5 bases, the J end by 6 bases, with 13 bases between. The CDR3 has 14 amino acids.